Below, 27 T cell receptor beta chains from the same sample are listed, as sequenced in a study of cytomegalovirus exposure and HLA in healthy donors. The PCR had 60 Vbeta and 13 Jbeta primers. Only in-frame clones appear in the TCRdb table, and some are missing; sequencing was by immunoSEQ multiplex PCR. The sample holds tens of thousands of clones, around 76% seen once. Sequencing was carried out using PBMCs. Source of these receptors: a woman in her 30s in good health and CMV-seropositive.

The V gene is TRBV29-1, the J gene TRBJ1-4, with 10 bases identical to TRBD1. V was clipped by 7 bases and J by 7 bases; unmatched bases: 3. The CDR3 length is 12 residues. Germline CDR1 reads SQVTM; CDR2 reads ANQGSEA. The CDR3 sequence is CSGQGASEKLFF. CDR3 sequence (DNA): TGCAGCGGACAGGGGGCAAGTGAAAAACTGTTTTTT. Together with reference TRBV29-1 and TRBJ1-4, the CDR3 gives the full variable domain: SAVISQKPSRDICQRGTSLTIQCQVDSQVTMMFWYRQQPGQSLTLIATANQGSEATYESGFVIDKFPISRPNLTFSTLTVSNMSPEDSSIYLCSGQGASEKLFFGSGTQLSVL.

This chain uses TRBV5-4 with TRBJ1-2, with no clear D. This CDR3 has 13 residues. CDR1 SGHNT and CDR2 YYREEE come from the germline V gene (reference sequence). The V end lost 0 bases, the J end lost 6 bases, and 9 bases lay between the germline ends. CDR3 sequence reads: CASSLVGGNGYTF. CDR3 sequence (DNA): TGTGCCAGCAGCTTGGTTGGAGGGAATGGCTACACCTTC.

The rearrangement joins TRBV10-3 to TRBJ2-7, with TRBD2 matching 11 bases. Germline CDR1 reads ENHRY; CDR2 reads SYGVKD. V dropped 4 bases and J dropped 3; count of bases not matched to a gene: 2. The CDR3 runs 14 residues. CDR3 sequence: CAISGTSGSYEQYF. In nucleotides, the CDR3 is TGTGCCATCAGTGGTACTAGCGGGAGCTACGAGCAGTACTTC.

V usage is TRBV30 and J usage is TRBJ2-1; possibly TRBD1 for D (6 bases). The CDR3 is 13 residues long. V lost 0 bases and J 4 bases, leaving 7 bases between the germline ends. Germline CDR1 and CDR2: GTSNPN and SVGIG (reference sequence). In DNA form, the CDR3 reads TGTGCCTGGAGTGTAGGGACATACAATGAGCAGTTCTTC. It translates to CAWSVGTYNEQFF.

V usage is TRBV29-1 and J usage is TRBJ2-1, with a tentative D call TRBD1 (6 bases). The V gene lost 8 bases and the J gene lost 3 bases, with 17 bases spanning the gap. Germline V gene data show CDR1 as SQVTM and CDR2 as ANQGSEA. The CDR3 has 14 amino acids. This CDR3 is CSTRGTNSYNEQFF. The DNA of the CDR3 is TGCAGCACAAGGGGGACAAACAGCTACAATGAGCAGTTCTTC.

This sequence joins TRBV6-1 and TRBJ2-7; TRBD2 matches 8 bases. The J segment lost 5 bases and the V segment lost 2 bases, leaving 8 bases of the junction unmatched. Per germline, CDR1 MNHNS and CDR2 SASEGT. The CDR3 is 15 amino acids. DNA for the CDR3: TGTGCCAGCAGTGAAAGTGGCGGGAGGATCCACGAGCAGTACTTC. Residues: CASSESGGRIHEQYF.

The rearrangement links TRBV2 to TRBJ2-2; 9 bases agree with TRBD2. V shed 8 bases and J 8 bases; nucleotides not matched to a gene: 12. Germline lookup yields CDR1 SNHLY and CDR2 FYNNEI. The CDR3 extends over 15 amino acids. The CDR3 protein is CASYKEAGGRGELFF. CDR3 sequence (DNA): TGTGCCAGCTATAAGGAAGCGGGAGGCCGGGGGGAGCTGTTTTTT. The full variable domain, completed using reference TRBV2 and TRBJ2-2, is EPEVTQTPSHQVTQMGQEVILRCVPISNHLYFYWYRQILGQKVEFLVSFYNNEISEKSEIFDDQFSVERPDGSNFTLKIRSTKLEDSAMYFCASYKEAGGRGELFFGEGSRLTVL.

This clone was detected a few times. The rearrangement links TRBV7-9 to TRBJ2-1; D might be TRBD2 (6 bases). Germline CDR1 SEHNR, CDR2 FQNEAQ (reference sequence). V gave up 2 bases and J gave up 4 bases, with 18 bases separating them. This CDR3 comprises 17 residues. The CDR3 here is CASSLPTREVTYNEQFF. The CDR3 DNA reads TGTGCCAGCAGCTTACCTACGAGGGAGGTTACGTACAATGAGCAGTTCTTC. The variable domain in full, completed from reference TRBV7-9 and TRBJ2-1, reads DTGVSQNPRHKITKRGQNVTFRCDPISEHNRLYWYRQTLGQGPEFLTYFQNEAQLEKSRLLSDRFSAERPKGSFSTLEIQRTEQGDSAMYLCASSLPTREVTYNEQFFGPGTRLTVL.

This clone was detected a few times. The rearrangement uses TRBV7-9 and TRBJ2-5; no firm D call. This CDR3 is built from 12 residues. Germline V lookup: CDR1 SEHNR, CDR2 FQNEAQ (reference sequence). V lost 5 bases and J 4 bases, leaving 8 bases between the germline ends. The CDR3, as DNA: TGTGCCAGCAGCCAACGCGCAGAGACCCAGTACTTC. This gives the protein CASSQRAETQYF.

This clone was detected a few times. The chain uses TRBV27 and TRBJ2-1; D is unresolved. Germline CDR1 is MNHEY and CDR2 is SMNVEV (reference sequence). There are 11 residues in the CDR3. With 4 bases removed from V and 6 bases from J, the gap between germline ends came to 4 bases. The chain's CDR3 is CASSSGNEQFF. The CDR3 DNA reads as TGTGCCAGCAGTTCCGGCAATGAGCAGTTCTTC.

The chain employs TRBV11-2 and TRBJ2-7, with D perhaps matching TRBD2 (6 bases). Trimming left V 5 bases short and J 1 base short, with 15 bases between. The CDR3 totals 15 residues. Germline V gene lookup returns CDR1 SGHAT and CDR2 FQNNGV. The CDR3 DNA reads TGTGCCAGCAGCCCCCGGGACTCAATTTCCTACGAGCAGTACTTC. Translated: CASSPRDSISYEQYF.

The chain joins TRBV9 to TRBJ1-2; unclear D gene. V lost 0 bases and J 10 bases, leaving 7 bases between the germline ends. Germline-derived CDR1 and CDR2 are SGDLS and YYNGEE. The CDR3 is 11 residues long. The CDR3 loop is CASSVGPSYTF. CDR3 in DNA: TGTGCCAGCAGCGTAGGTCCCTCCTACACCTTC. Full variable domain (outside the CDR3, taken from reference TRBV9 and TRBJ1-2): DSGVTQTPKHLITATGQRVTLRCSPRSGDLSVYWYQQSLDQGLQFLIQYYNGEERAKGNILERFSAQQFPDLHSELNLSSLELGDSALYFCASSVGPSYTFGSGTRLTVV.

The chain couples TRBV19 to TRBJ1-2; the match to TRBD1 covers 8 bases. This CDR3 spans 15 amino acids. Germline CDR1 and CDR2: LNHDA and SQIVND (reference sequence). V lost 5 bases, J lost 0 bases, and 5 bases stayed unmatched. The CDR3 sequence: CASSDRGEANYGYTF. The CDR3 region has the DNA TGTGCCAGTAGTGACAGGGGTGAAGCTAACTATGGCTACACCTTC.

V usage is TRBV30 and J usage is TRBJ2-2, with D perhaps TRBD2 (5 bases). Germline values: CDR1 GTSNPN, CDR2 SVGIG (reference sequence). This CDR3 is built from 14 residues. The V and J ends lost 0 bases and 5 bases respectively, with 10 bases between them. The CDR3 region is CAWSVGQRTGELFF. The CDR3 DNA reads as TGTGCCTGGAGTGTGGGCCAGCGGACCGGGGAGCTGTTTTTT.

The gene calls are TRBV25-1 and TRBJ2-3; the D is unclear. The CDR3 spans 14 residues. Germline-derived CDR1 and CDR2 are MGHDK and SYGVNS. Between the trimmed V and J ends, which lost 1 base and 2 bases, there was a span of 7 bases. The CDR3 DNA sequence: TGTGCCAGCAGTGAATCGAGAACCACAGATACGCAGTATTTT. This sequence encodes CASSESRTTDTQYF.

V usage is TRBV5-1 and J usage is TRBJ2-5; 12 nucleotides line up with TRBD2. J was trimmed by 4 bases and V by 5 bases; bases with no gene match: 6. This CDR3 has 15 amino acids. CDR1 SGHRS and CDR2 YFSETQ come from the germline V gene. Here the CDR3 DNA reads TGCGCCAGCAGGGTCGGACTAGCGGGATTAGAGACCCAGTACTTC. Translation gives CASRVGLAGLETQYF. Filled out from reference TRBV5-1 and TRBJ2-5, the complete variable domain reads KAGVTQTPRYLIKTRGQQVTLSCSPISGHRSVSWYQQTPGQGLQFLFEYFSETQRNKGNFPGRFSGRQFSNSRSEMNVSTLELGDSALYLCASRVGLAGLETQYFGPGTRLLVL.

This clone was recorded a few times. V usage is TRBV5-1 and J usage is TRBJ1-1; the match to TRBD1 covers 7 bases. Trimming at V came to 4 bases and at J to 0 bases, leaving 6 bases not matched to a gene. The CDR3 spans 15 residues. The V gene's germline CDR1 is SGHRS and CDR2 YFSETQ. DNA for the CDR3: TGCGCCAGCAGCCCGGGGACAGTCATGAACACTGAAGCTTTCTTT. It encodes CASSPGTVMNTEAFF.

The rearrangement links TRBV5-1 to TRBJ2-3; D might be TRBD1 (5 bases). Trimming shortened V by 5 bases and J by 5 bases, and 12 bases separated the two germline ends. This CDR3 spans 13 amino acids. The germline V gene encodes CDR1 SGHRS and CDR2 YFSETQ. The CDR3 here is CASRPNRGDTQYF. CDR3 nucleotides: TGCGCCAGCAGGCCTAATAGGGGAGATACGCAGTATTTT.

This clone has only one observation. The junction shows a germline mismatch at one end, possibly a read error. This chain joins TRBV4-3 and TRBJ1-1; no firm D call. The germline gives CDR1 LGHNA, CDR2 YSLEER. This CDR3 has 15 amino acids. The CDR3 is CASSQGRGFYTEAFF. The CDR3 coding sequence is TGCGCCAGCAGCCAAGGCCGCGGGTTTTACACTGAGGCTTTCTTT.

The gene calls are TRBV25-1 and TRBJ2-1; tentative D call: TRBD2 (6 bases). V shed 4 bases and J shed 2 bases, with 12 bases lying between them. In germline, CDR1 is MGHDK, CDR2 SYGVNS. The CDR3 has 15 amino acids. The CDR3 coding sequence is TGTGCCAGCAGTGTGGCGGGATTACCCTACAATGAGCAGTTCTTC. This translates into CASSVAGLPYNEQFF.

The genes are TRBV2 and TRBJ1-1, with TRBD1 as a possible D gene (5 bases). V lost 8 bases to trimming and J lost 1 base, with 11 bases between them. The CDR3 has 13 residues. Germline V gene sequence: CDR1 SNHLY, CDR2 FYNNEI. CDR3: CASGYTGNTEAFF. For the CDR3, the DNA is TGTGCCAGCGGGTACACAGGGAACACTGAAGCTTTCTTT.

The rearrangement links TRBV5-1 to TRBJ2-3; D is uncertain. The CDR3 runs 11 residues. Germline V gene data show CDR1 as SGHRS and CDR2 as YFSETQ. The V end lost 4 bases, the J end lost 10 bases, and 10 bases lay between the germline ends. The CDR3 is CASSLGEAQYF. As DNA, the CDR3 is TGCGCCAGCAGCCTGGGTGAGGCGCAGTATTTT.

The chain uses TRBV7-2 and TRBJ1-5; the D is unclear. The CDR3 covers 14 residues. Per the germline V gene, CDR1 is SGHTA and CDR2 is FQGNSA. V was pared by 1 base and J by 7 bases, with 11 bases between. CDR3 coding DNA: TGTGCCAGCAGCTTAGGGCGGGGTCCGCAGCCCCAGCATTTT. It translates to CASSLGRGPQPQHF.

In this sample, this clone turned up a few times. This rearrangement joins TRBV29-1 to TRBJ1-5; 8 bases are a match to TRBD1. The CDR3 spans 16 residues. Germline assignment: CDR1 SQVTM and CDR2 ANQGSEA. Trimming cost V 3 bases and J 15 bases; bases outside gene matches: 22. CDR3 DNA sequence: TGCAGCGTTGACTTCCCAGGACAGGGTAGGAAGAAGGCTGGGCATTTT. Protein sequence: CSVDFPGQGRKKAGHF.

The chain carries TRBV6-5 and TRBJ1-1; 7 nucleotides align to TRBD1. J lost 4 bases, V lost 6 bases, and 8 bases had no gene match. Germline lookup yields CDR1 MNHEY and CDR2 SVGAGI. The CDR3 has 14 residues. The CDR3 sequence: CASSPRQGVTEAFF. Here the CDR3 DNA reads TGTGCCAGCAGCCCTAGGCAGGGGGTCACTGAAGCTTTCTTT.

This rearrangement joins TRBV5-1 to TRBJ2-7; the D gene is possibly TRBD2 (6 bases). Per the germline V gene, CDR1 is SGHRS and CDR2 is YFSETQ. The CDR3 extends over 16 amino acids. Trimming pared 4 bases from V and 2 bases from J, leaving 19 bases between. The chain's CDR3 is CASSGSERAGTYEQYF. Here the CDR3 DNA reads TGCGCCAGCAGCGGATCTGAACGGGCGGGAACCTACGAGCAGTACTTC.

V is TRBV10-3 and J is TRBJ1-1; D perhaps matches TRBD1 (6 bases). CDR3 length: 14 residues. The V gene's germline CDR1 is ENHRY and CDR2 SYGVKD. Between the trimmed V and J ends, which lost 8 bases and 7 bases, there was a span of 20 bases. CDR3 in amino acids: CAIGLMGGQGEAFF. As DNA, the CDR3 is TGTGCCATCGGCTTAATGGGGGGGCAAGGTGAAGCTTTCTTT.